These 26 T cell receptor beta chains came from one sample sequenced in a study of beta chain features in type 1 diabetes. Antigen specificity for these receptors is unknown. Findings and caveats of the study: TCRB CDR3s were moderately but significantly shorter in Type 1 diabetes patients in all four CD4+ subsets.

Every bit of the isolated RNA underwent reverse transcription, so sequencing read expressed TCRB transcripts. Here immunoSEQ multiplex PCR was the method, and the copy in TCRdb shows in-frame clones only, minus some. This table holds under 200,000 clones, approximately 10% found once. Sequenced sample: central memory CD4+ T cells from blood. These receptor sequences come from a young man with type 1 diabetes.

The rearrangement joins TRBV18 to TRBJ2-7, with TRBD2 identical over 9 bases. The V and J ends lost 2 bases and 4 bases, in that order; junction bases with no gene match: 3. Germline V lookup: CDR1 KGHSH, CDR2 LQKENI. The CDR3 covers 14 residues. CDR3 coding DNA: TGTGCCAGCTCACCAGCAAGCGGGGGGTACGAGCAGTACTTC. Translation: CASSPASGGYEQYF. Based on the CDR3 plus reference TRBV18 and TRBJ2-7, the full variable domain is NAGVMQNPRHLVRRRGQEARLRCSPMKGHSHVYWYRQLPEEGLKFMVYLQKENIIDESGMPKERFSAEFPKEGPSILRIQQVVRGDSAAYFCASSPASGGYEQYFGPGTRLTVT.

In the case of this clone: Germline is not matched at one junction end, which may reflect a read error. The V and J genes are TRBV20-1 and TRBJ2-7; tentative D call: TRBD2 (5 bases). Germline CDR1 and CDR2: DFQATT and SNEGSKA (reference sequence). This CDR3 region has 11 residues. Here the CDR3 reads CSSRTRYEQYF. The CDR3 nucleotides read TGCAGTTCTAGAACTAGATACGAGCAGTACTTC.

V is TRBV19 and J is TRBJ2-2, with a tentative D call TRBD2 (6 bases). The CDR3 extends over 13 amino acids. Trimming cost V 4 bases and J 6 bases, with 9 bases left between them. Germline CDR1 and CDR2: LNHDA and SQIVND (reference sequence). The CDR3 is CASSRREPGELFF. CDR3 nucleotide sequence: TGTGCCAGTAGTAGGAGGGAGCCCGGGGAGCTGTTTTTT.

A few counts support this clone. The chain uses TRBV7-3 and TRBJ1-3; 9 bases line up with TRBD1. The germline V gene encodes CDR1 SGHTA and CDR2 FQGTGA. V lost 5 bases, J lost 9 bases, and 14 bases stayed unmatched. CDR3 size: 16 residues. The CDR3, as DNA: TGTGCCAGCAGCCAGGGACGGGACAGGGCGTTTAGCACCATATATTTT. It encodes CASSQGRDRAFSTIYF.

The genes are TRBV27 and TRBJ2-7; 12 nucleotides line up with TRBD2. The junction had 0 bases not matched to a gene; V was cut back by 0 bases and J by 3 bases. The CDR3 spans 15 residues. The V gene's germline CDR1 is MNHEY and CDR2 SMNVEV (reference sequence). CDR3 in amino acids: CASSLSLAGGYEQYF. In nucleotides, the CDR3 is TGTGCCAGCAGTTTATCACTAGCGGGAGGCTACGAGCAGTACTTC.

This clone occurred a few times. The rearrangement links TRBV4-2 to TRBJ2-7; TRBD1 matches 7 bases. CDR3 length equals 17 residues. V lost 2 bases, J lost 3 bases, and 13 bases stayed unmatched. From germline, CDR1 is LGHNA and CDR2 YNFKEQ. The CDR3 region is CASSQQVAGTEFYEQYF. CDR3 in DNA: TGTGCCAGCAGCCAACAAGTAGCCGGGACAGAATTCTACGAGCAGTACTTC.

The rearrangement joins TRBV4-3 to TRBJ2-1; maybe TRBD2 (5 bases). Trimming removed 0 bases from V and 6 bases from J, with 9 bases in between. Looked up from germline, CDR1 is LGHNA and CDR2 is YSLEER. The CDR3 extends over 14 amino acids. The CDR3 DNA sequence: TGCGCCAGCAGCCAAGAGAGGGCCAGCAATGAGCAGTTCTTC. It codes for CASSQERASNEQFF.

The V call is TRBV19, the J call TRBJ1-2; 8 bases match TRBD1. The CDR3 has 14 amino acids. V dropped 5 bases and J dropped 2; count of bases not matched to a gene: 4. Germline CDR1 is LNHDA and CDR2 is SQIVND (reference sequence). The CDR3 spells CASSSGQENYGYTF. The CDR3 coding sequence is TGTGCCAGTAGTTCGGGACAGGAGAACTATGGCTACACCTTC.

The chain is built from TRBV2 and TRBJ2-1; 13 bases are shared with TRBD2. The CDR3 is 15 residues long. V lost 4 bases and J lost 8; bases outside the gene matches: 5. CDR1 is SNHLY and CDR2 is FYNNEI in the germline V gene. The CDR3 sequence is CASSAGTSGIYEQFF. CDR3 in DNA: TGTGCCAGCAGTGCCGGGACTAGCGGGATTTATGAGCAGTTCTTC.

The genes are TRBV4-3 and TRBJ2-4; D may be TRBD2 (6 bases). The CDR3 has 16 amino acids. CDR1 LGHNA and CDR2 YSLEER come from the germline V gene. The V end was cut by 3 bases, the J end by 5 bases, with 17 bases between. CDR3 coding DNA: TGCGCCAGCAGCCAGTTTCAATCGGAGGGCCAAAACATTCAGTACTTC. Translating it yields CASSQFQSEGQNIQYF.

The gene calls are TRBV28 and TRBJ2-7; D perhaps matches TRBD2 (5 bases). V lost 4 bases to trimming and J lost 3 bases, with 16 bases between them. The CDR3 contains 15 residues. Germline lookup yields CDR1 MDHEN and CDR2 SYDVKM. CDR3 DNA: TGTGCCAGCAGTTCGCGAGGGAATTTTGTCTACGAGCAGTACTTC. This codes for CASSSRGNFVYEQYF.

V and J are TRBV14 and TRBJ2-2; the D gene is possibly TRBD1 (5 bases). The V end was cut by 1 base, the J end by 9 bases, with 9 bases between. CDR1 and CDR2 (germline): SGHDN, FVKESK. The CDR3 consists of 13 residues. CDR3 DNA: TGTGCCAGCAGCCAAGTCAGGGATCGGGAGCTGTTTTTT. Translating gives CASSQVRDRELFF. Variable domain in full (rest from reference TRBV14 and TRBJ2-2): EAGVTQFPSHSVIEKGQTVTLRCDPISGHDNLYWYRRVMGKEIKFLLHFVKESKQDESGMPNNRFLAERTGGTYSTLKVQPAELEDSGVYFCASSQVRDRELFFGEGSRLTVL.

This clone was found a few times. This rearrangement joins TRBV5-1 to TRBJ2-6, with D perhaps matching TRBD1 (5 bases). This CDR3 is 15 amino acids long. CDR1 is SGHRS, CDR2 YFSETQ, per germline. V shed 4 bases and J shed 0 bases, with 8 bases lying between them. CDR3 nucleotide sequence: TGCGCCAGCAGCAAGGACAACTCTGGGGCCAACGTCCTGACTTTC. Translated: CASSKDNSGANVLTF.

This clone was picked up a small number of times. The chain carries TRBV5-4 and TRBJ2-2; possibly TRBD1 for D (6 bases). The CDR3 totals 16 residues. The germline V gene has CDR1 SGHNT and CDR2 YYREEE (reference sequence). V shed 4 bases and J shed 6 bases, with 19 bases lying between them. CDR3: CASSPSLQGTAGELFF. For the CDR3, the DNA is TGTGCCAGCAGCCCCTCCTTACAGGGAACGGCCGGGGAGCTGTTTTTT.

V usage is TRBV5-6 and J usage is TRBJ2-1; possible D gene TRBD2, 7 bases. The length of the CDR3 is 14 residues. Germline assignment: CDR1 SGHDT and CDR2 YYEEEE. The germline V and J ends were trimmed by 0 bases and 10 bases, with 14 bases remaining between them. CDR3 bases: TGTGCCAGCAGCTTGGGGGGGCTAGCGGAGGAGCAGTTCTTC. Translation: CASSLGGLAEEQFF.

This chain connects TRBV10-3 to TRBJ1-2, with 7 bases lining up with TRBD1. This CDR3 contains 14 residues. V gave up 2 bases and J gave up 7 bases; unmatched junction bases: 7. The germline CDR1 and CDR2 sequences are ENHRY and SYGVKD. The CDR3 bases are TGTGCCATCAGTGAGGAGGTCAGGGGGTCTGGCTACACCTTC. Protein: CAISEEVRGSGYTF.

The V gene is TRBV5-7, the J gene TRBJ2-7; 9 bases align to TRBD1. TRBV5-7 is an ORF for which the function is uncertain. The junction had 7 bases not matched to a gene; V was cut back by 5 bases and J by 1 base. The CDR3 spans 15 residues. CDR3 coding DNA: TGTGCCAGCAGTCGGGACAGGGCTCAATCCTACGAGCAGTACTTC. Translating gives CASSRDRAQSYEQYF.

This clone has a handful of counts. The chain links TRBV15 to TRBJ2-1, with 11 bases identical to TRBD1. Germline CDR1 and CDR2: LNHNV and YYDKDF (reference sequence). The CDR3 length is 16 residues. V was pared by 8 bases and J by 8 bases, with 14 bases of the junction left unmatched. The CDR3 here is CATDHRRTGGLDEQFF. For the CDR3, the DNA is TGTGCCACCGATCACCGGAGGACAGGGGGCTTGGATGAGCAGTTCTTC.

The chain is built from TRBV21-1 and TRBJ2-7; TRBD2, as called in the table, went unchecked against the DNA. TRBV21-1 constitutes a pseudogene. This CDR3 comprises 16 residues. The CDR3 protein is CASSKGVREEYYEQYF. For the CDR3, the DNA is TGTGCCAGCAGCAAAGGGGTACGGGAGGAATATTACGAGCAGTACTTC.

In this sample, this clone turned up a few times. The chain has TRBV30 and TRBJ1-2; D remains ambiguous. Deletions cut 4 bases from V and 4 bases from J, with 19 bases between. CDR3 length: 15 residues. CDR1 is GTSNPN, CDR2 SVGIG, per germline (reference sequence). In DNA, the CDR3 is TGTGCCTGGACCCGGCATGAGGTTCCGGGCTATGGCTACACCTTC. It specifies CAWTRHEVPGYGYTF.

This clone was seen a handful of times. The gene calls are TRBV27 and TRBJ2-7; a possible D gene is TRBD1 (6 bases). This CDR3 comprises 13 residues. Deletions cut 5 bases from V and 3 bases from J, with 11 bases between. CDR1 is MNHEY and CDR2 is SMNVEV in the germline V gene (reference sequence). DNA of the CDR3: TGTGCCAGCAGTAACCCAGGGGTCTACGAGCAGTACTTC. Amino acid sequence: CASSNPGVYEQYF.

This clone has just a few counts. The chain has TRBV7-8 and TRBJ1-2; a possible D gene is TRBD1 (6 bases). V lost 4 bases and J 4 bases, leaving 22 bases between the germline ends. CDR3 length: 17 residues. Germline values: CDR1 SGHVS, CDR2 FQNEAQ. The CDR3 DNA reads TGTGCCAGCAGCTCCACAGGGATACAACGGGTGGGCTATGGCTACACCTTC. It encodes CASSSTGIQRVGYGYTF.

This clone has just a few counts. The CDR3 is CATSRDSTGELFF. In nucleotides, the CDR3 is TGCGCCACCTCCAGGGATAGCACCGGGGAGCTGTTTTTT. The chain is built from TRBV5-1 and TRBJ2-2, with D possibly being TRBD1 (5 bases). Trimming stripped 9 bases from V and 4 bases from J, with 13 bases between. Germline assignment: CDR1 SGHRS and CDR2 YFSETQ. The CDR3 sequence is 13 residues long. Full variable domain (rest looked up from reference TRBV5-1 and TRBJ2-2): KAGVTQTPRYLIKTRGQQVTLSCSPISGHRSVSWYQQTPGQGLQFLFEYFSETQRNKGNFPGRFSGRQFSNSRSEMNVSTLELGDSALYLCATSRDSTGELFFGEGSRLTVL.

This clone has only a few counts. This rearrangement joins TRBV28 to TRBJ2-7; D call uncertain. This CDR3 contains 14 residues. Germline V gene sequence: CDR1 MDHEN, CDR2 SYDVKM. Between the trimmed V and J ends, which lost 2 bases and 2 bases, there was a span of 10 bases. The CDR3 nucleotides read TGTGCCAGCAGTTTAGCAACTCTCCCCTACGAGCAGTACTTC. It translates to CASSLATLPYEQYF.

This clone was counted a few times. The chain couples TRBV7-9 to TRBJ2-7; possibly TRBD1 for D (5 bases). The J call may be mistaken, given a closer DNA end match to TRBJ2-5. Germline V CDR1 and CDR2: SEHNR, FQNEAQ (reference sequence). This CDR3 is 13 amino acids long. The chain's CDR3 is CASSLEGAQTQYF. The CDR3, as DNA: TGTGCCAGCAGCTTAGAAGGGGCCCAGACCCAGTACTTC.

This clone was observed a handful of times. The chain links TRBV2 to TRBJ2-3; 11 nucleotides align to TRBD2. CDR3 length: 15 amino acids. V lost 7 bases and J lost 3; bases outside the gene matches: 6. The germline V gene has CDR1 SNHLY and CDR2 FYNNEI. The CDR3 DNA is TGTGCCAGCACTGAGGGACTAGCGGTAACAGATACGCAGTATTTT. Translation gives CASTEGLAVTDTQYF.